Sequencing of this T cell receptor (beta chain) was carried out in a study of blood T cell repertoires in COVID-19. Trimming pared 6 bases from V and 0 bases from J, leaving 7 bases between. This CDR3 contains 13 residues. Germline CDR1 and CDR2: MNHEY and SVGAGI. Only in-frame clones appear in the TCRdb table, and some are missing; sequencing was by immunoSEQ multiplex PCR. Here the sample spans around 150,000 clones, roughly four fifths being singletons. Sequenced input: peripheral blood. The chain links TRBV6-5 to TRBJ2-3; tentative D call: TRBD1 (5 bases). The receptor was derived from a human donor in a cohort sampled during active COVID-19. CDR3 DNA: TGTGCCAGCAGGGGGCCTAGCACAGATACGCAGTATTTT. Residues: CASRGPSTDTQYF.